The 17 T cell receptor beta chains in this list originate from one sample, sequenced in a study of blood T cell repertoires in COVID-19. Some clones are missing from TCRdb's copy, which holds only in-frame ones; the method was immunoSEQ multiplex PCR. Counted here are 65,000 to 70,000 clones, 87% occurring once; the ten biggest clones make up about 5.7%. Sample: peripheral blood. The receptors stem from a middle-aged man with active COVID-19.

The chain carries TRBV6-5 and TRBJ1-4, with unresolved D. This CDR3 region has 14 residues. V lost 2 bases to trimming and J lost 3 bases, with 7 bases between them. Germline V gene sequence: CDR1 MNHEY, CDR2 SVGAGI. CDR3 amino acids: CASSYREPNEKLFF. The DNA of the CDR3 is TGTGCCAGCAGTTACAGGGAGCCTAATGAAAAACTGTTTTTT.

This chain joins TRBV6-4 and TRBJ2-3; D gene uncertain. V was trimmed by 6 bases and J by 0 bases, leaving 10 bases between them. CDR1 and CDR2 from the germline V gene are MRHNA and SNTAGT. CDR3 length: 14 residues. For the CDR3, the DNA is TGTGCCAGCAGGGAGTCTGCTAGCACAGATACGCAGTATTTT. Residues: CASRESASTDTQYF.

The J gene is TRBJ1-2, the V gene TRBV28; 7 bases map to TRBD1. Losses at the gene ends were 6 bases for V and 8 bases for J; bases not matched to a gene: 15. The CDR3 extends over 15 amino acids. CDR1 MDHEN and CDR2 SYDVKM come from the germline V gene. As DNA, the CDR3 is TGTGCCAGCAGGTCCCGGTCAGGGGGAAAGATGGGCTACACCTTC. It yields the protein CASRSRSGGKMGYTF.

The chain employs TRBV6-1 and TRBJ2-7; 9 bases match TRBD1. Germline-derived CDR1 and CDR2 are MNHNS and SASEGT. CDR3 length: 16 amino acids. J was trimmed by 4 bases and V by 3 bases; bases with no gene match: 10. This CDR3 is CASSDRFGQGSYEQYF. CDR3 nucleotides: TGTGCCAGCAGTGACCGATTCGGACAGGGGTCATACGAGCAGTACTTC.

CDR3 coding DNA: TGTGCCAGCAACTGGCTAGCGGGAGTTCTTGAGCAGTTCTTC. Translation gives CASNWLAGVLEQFF. The rearrangement links TRBV2 to TRBJ2-1; 10 nucleotides align to TRBD2. This CDR3 is built from 14 residues. Trimming at V came to 7 bases and at J to 9 bases, leaving 9 bases not matched to a gene. Germline V gene lookup returns CDR1 SNHLY and CDR2 FYNNEI. The variable domain in full, with the rest retrieved from reference TRBV2 and TRBJ2-1, is EPEVTQTPSHQVTQMGQEVILRCVPISNHLYFYWYRQILGQKVEFLVSFYNNEISEKSEIFDDQFSVERPDGSNFTLKIRSTKLEDSAMYFCASNWLAGVLEQFFGPGTRLTVL.

The chain links TRBV7-2 to TRBJ1-6; D gene unclear. The CDR3 consists of 17 residues. V was cut by 1 base and J by 8 bases, with 18 bases left in between. The V gene's germline CDR1 is SGHTA and CDR2 FQGNSA. CDR3 loop: CASSLGGARNLYSPLHF. Here the CDR3 DNA reads TGTGCCAGCAGCTTAGGGGGAGCCAGGAATCTTTATTCACCCCTCCACTTT.

This clone has a handful of counts. The genes are TRBV3-1 (or the pseudogene TRBV3-2) and TRBJ2-7; TRBD2 is a possible D gene (6 bases). Germline CDR1 is LGHDT and CDR2 is YNNKEL (reference sequence). The CDR3 spans 16 residues. The ends were cut back, 4 bases at V and 3 bases at J, with 19 bases in the middle. CDR3 sequence: CASSPSWTRSGYEQYF. DNA of the CDR3: TGTGCCAGCAGCCCGTCCTGGACCCGTAGCGGCTACGAGCAGTACTTC.

The gene calls are TRBV5-1 and TRBJ1-3, with D maybe TRBD1 (6 bases). Germline loops: CDR1 SGHRS, CDR2 YFSETQ. This CDR3 contains 16 residues. V was trimmed by 2 bases and J by 0 bases, leaving 12 bases between them. The chain's CDR3 is CASSLGGDSSGNTIYF. CDR3 sequence (DNA): TGCGCCAGCAGCTTAGGGGGTGACTCCTCTGGAAACACCATATATTTT.

This chain links TRBV6-6 with TRBJ1-3; 8 bases agree with TRBD1. Trimming at V came to 5 bases and at J to 0 bases, leaving 3 bases not matched to a gene. Germline V lookup: CDR1 MNHNY, CDR2 SVGAGI (reference sequence). The CDR3 runs to 15 residues. CDR3 nucleotide sequence: TGTGCCAGCAGTCTCGACAGGGGCTCTGGAAACACCATATATTTT. Protein sequence: CASSLDRGSGNTIYF.

The V call is TRBV6-5, the J call TRBJ1-2; a possible D gene is TRBD1 (5 bases). Trimming removed 5 bases from V and 4 bases from J, with 14 bases in between. The germline CDR1 and CDR2 sequences are MNHEY and SVGAGI. The CDR3 totals 14 residues. CDR3 nucleotide sequence: TGTGCCAGCAGTCGTCAAACAGGAGTCTATGGCTACACCTTC. Amino acid sequence: CASSRQTGVYGYTF.

The rearrangement links TRBV18 to TRBJ1-4; no clear D. V was pared by 0 bases and J by 13 bases, with 15 bases between. CDR3 length: 14 residues. Germline values: CDR1 KGHSH, CDR2 LQKENI. The CDR3 DNA follows: TGTGCCAGCTCACCACCGAACAGCCCGCGGGGACTGTTTTTT. Protein sequence: CASSPPNSPRGLFF.

The V gene is TRBV6-5, the J gene TRBJ1-1; TRBD1 is a possible D gene (5 bases). CDR3 length equals 15 residues. Deletions cut 8 bases from V and 6 bases from J, with 22 bases between. Germline V gives CDR1 MNHEY, CDR2 SVGAGI. In DNA form, the CDR3 reads TGTGCCAGCCTTTCCGGTAGGGGATCCCGCCCTGAAGCTTTCTTT. Translation: CASLSGRGSRPEAFF.

V usage is TRBV19 and J usage is TRBJ2-4, with 9 bases fitting TRBD1. CDR1 is LNHDA and CDR2 is SQIVND in the germline V gene (reference sequence). The junction had 9 bases not matched to a gene; V was cut back by 5 bases and J by 7 bases. This CDR3 comprises 15 residues. The DNA of the CDR3 is TGTGCCAGTAGTTTAAAGGGGACAGGGACGAACATTCAGTACTTC. Encoded protein: CASSLKGTGTNIQYF.

This clone was seen a handful of times. The chain has TRBV7-6 and TRBJ2-3; D gene ambiguous. This CDR3 comprises 16 residues. Germline CDR1 SGHVS, CDR2 FNYEAQ. Trimming removed 0 bases at V and 2 bases at J, with 12 bases between. This chain's CDR3 is CASSLAPDSSTDTQYF. In DNA, the CDR3 is TGTGCCAGCAGCTTAGCCCCCGACTCGTCCACAGATACGCAGTATTTT. Drawing the rest from reference TRBV7-6 and TRBJ2-3, the complete variable domain is GAGVSQSPRYKVTKRGQDVALRCDPISGHVSLYWYRQALGQGPEFLTYFNYEAQQDKSGLPNDRFSAERPEGSISTLTIQRTEQRDSAMYRCASSLAPDSSTDTQYFGPGTRLTVL.

About this clone itself: This CDR3 is also generated by other DNA sequences in the sample. The J gene is TRBJ2-5, the V gene TRBV9; weak D call: TRBD1 (6 bases). V shed 0 bases and J shed 2 bases, with 8 bases lying between them. CDR1 SGDLS and CDR2 YYNGEE come from the germline V gene. This CDR3 comprises 14 residues. This CDR3 reads CASSVGDRQETQYF. The CDR3 DNA reads TGTGCCAGCAGCGTAGGTGACAGGCAAGAGACCCAGTACTTC.

This clone was seen just once. The chain carries TRBV9 and TRBJ1-5; TRBD1 matches 7 bases. J gave up 5 bases and V 3 bases, and 5 bases lay outside the gene matches. The CDR3 consists of 14 residues. Germline CDR1 SGDLS, CDR2 YYNGEE. DNA of the CDR3: TGTGCCAGCAGCGCAGGGACAGATTATCAGCCCCAGCATTTT. Its translation is CASSAGTDYQPQHF.

The rearrangement joins TRBV20-1 to TRBJ1-2, with 7 nucleotides matching TRBD1. J was trimmed by 11 bases and V by 2 bases; bases with no gene match: 5. This CDR3 spans 11 amino acids. Germline V lookup: CDR1 DFQATT, CDR2 SNEGSKA (reference sequence). CDR3: CSARPTGEYTF. The CDR3, as DNA: TGCAGTGCTAGACCTACAGGGGAGTACACCTTC.